This TCR beta chain derives from a study of neurological immune-mediated disorders. This clonotype has a count of ten or more. CDR1 and CDR2 from the germline V gene are KGHDR and SFDVKD. This CDR3 spans 16 amino acids. With V trimmed by 0 bases and J by 9 bases, 5 bases remained unmatched. In TCRdb, the 5' RACE reads were re-called with MiXCR into one record per CDR3 protein. The sample records around 50,000 distinct CDR3 sequences, about 3.7% being singletons. The chain carries TRBV24-1 and TRBJ2-1; 12 nucleotides match TRBD1. Sequencing was performed on PBMCs. The TCR originated in a man aged 60 to 75 with multiple sclerosis. CDR3 sequence (DNA): TGTGCCACCAGTGATTTGAGGGACAGGGGGCGATCTGAGCAGTTCTTC. Protein sequence: CATSDLRDRGRSEQFF.